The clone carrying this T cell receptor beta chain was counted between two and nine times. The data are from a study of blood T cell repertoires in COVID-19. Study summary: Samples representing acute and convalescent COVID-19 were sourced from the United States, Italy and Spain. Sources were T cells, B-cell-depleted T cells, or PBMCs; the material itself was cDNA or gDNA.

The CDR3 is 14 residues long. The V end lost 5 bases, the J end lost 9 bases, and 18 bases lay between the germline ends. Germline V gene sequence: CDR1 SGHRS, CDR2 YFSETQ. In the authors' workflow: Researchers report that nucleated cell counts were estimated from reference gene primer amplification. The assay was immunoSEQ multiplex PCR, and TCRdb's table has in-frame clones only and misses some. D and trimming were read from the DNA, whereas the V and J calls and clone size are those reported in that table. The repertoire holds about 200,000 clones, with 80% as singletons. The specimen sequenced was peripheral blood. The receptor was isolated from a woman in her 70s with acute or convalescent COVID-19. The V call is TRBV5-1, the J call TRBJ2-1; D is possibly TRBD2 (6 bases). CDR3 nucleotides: TGCGCCAGCAGAAGGGACTCGGGCAGTATTGAGCAGTTCTTC. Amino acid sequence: CASRRDSGSIEQFF. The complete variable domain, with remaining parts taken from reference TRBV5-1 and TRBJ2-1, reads KAGVTQTPRYLIKTRGQQVTLSCSPISGHRSVSWYQQTPGQGLQFLFEYFSETQRNKGNFPGRFSGRQFSNSRSEMNVSTLELGDSALYLCASRRDSGSIEQFFGPGTRLTVL.